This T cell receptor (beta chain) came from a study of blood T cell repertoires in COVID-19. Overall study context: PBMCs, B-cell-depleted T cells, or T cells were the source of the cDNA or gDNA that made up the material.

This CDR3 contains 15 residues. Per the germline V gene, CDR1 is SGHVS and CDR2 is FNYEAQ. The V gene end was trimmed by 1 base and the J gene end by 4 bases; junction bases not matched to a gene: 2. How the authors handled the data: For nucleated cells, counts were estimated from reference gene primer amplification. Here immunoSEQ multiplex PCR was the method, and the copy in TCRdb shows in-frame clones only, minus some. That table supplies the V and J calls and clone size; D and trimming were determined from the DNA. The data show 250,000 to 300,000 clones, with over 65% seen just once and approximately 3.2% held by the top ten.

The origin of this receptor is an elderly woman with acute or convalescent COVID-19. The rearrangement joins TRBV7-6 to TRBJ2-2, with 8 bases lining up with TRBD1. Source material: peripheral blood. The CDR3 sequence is CASSLGTGTTGELFF. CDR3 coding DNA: TGTGCCAGCAGCTTAGGGACAGGGACCACCGGGGAGCTGTTTTTT.